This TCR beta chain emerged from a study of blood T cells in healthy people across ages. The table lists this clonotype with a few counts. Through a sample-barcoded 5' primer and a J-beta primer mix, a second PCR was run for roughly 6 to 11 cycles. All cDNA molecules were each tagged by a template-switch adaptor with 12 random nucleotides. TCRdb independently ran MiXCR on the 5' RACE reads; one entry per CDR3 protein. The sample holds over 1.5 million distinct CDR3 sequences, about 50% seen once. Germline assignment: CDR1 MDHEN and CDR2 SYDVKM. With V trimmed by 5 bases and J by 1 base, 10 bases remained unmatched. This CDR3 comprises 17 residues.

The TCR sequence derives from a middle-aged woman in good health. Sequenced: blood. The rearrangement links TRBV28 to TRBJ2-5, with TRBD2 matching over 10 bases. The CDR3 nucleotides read TGTGCCAGCAGTCCCCTCAAAGCGGGGGGGCGCCAAGAGACCCAGTACTTC. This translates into CASSPLKAGGRQETQYF.